The rows below give T cell receptor beta chains drawn from one sample of a study of OX40 agonist ivuxolimab in advanced cancers. The assay was immunoSEQ multiplex PCR, and TCRdb's table has in-frame clones only and misses some. The table has 45,000 to 65,000 clones, less than 85% seen once. Sequences were derived from CD4+ or CD8+ T cells sorted from blood, sampled in a trial of the OX40 agonist ivuxolimab. Source of these receptors: an adult with an advanced solid tumor such as melanoma, head and neck, liver or kidney cancer. Both conserved end residues are part of each CDR3. The D gene is left open where the match is weak. The size field is filled for only some rows; it gives once, few, many or a size class.

v_gene	d_gene	abundance	j_gene	CDR3aa	CDR3nt
TRBV5-1	NA	once	TRBJ2-3	CASSLVVATSTDTQYF	TGCGCCAGCAGCTTGGTCGTAGCAACTAGCACAGATACGCAGTATTTT
TRBV6-5	NA	NA	TRBJ1-4	CASSYRKANEKLFF	TGTGCCAGCAGTTATCGCAAAGCTAATGAAAAACTGTTTTTT
TRBV5-4	NA	NA	TRBJ1-3	CASSFGGTQSHSGNTIYF	TGTGCCAGCAGCTTTGGGGGGACACAATCTCACTCTGGAAACACCATATATTTT
TRBV28	TRBD2	once	TRBJ2-2	CASSPPPGLAGPSGTGELFF	TGTGCCAGCAGTCCGCCCCCGGGACTAGCGGGTCCGTCGGGCACCGGGGAGCTGTTTTTT
TRBV7-3	NA	few	TRBJ2-2	CASSFPNVAVHRELFF	TGTGCCAGCAGTTTCCCTAATGTAGCGGTTCACCGGGAGCTGTTTTTT
TRBV25-1	NA	NA	TRBJ1-4	CASSGSPNEKLFF	TGTGCCAGCAGTGGATCGCCGAATGAAAAACTGTTTTTT
TRBV5-1	NA	NA	TRBJ2-1	CASSVVGEQFF	TGCGCCAGCAGCGTCGTTGGTGAGCAGTTCTTC
TRBV5-4	TRBD2	few	TRBJ2-3	CASSFSGSTTDTQYF	TGTGCCAGCAGCTTTAGCGGGAGTACCACAGATACGCAGTATTTT
TRBV5-5	TRBD2	NA	TRBJ2-1	CASSSATSRSYNEQFF	TGTGCCAGCAGCTCCGCGACTAGCCGCTCCTACAATGAGCAGTTCTTC
TRBV2	NA	few	TRBJ2-2	CASRQAVASGELFF	TGTGCCAGCAGACAGGCAGTAGCATCCGGGGAGCTGTTTTTT
TRBV28	NA	NA	TRBJ1-6	CASSFMGSYNSPLHF	TGTGCCAGCAGTTTTATGGGCTCCTATAATTCACCCCTCCACTTT
TRBV6-5	TRBD1	NA	TRBJ1-2	CASSVGQGALFGYTF	TGTGCCAGCAGTGTCGGACAGGGGGCGCTTTTTGGCTACACCTTC
TRBV6-1	NA	NA	TRBJ1-5	CASRTRSDQPQHF	TGTGCCAGCAGAACCAGGAGTGATCAGCCCCAGCATTTT
TRBV19	TRBD1	NA	TRBJ1-1	CASSSTGGRHTEAFF	TGTGCCAGTAGTTCAACAGGGGGCAGACACACTGAAGCTTTCTTT
TRBV6-6	TRBD2	NA	TRBJ2-3	CASSQTSGLTDTQYF	TGTGCCAGCAGCCAAACTAGCGGACTCACAGATACGCAGTATTTT
TRBV27	NA	NA	TRBJ2-7	CASSLHLQGPKGDEQYF	TGTGCCAGCAGTTTACACCTACAGGGACCAAAAGGGGACGAGCAGTACTTC
TRBV9	NA	few	TRBJ1-4	CASSYRGQVSEKLFF	TGTGCCAGCAGTTATAGGGGCCAAGTCAGTGAAAAACTGTTTTTT
TRBV5-1	NA	NA	TRBJ1-1	CASSLRTYREGEAFF	TGCGCCAGCAGCTTGCGGACGTACAGGGAGGGTGAAGCTTTCTTT
TRBV2	NA	NA	TRBJ1-1	CASSRSGVGTEAFF	TGTGCCAGCAGCCGATCAGGAGTCGGCACTGAAGCTTTCTTT
TRBV6-6	TRBD1	NA	TRBJ2-2	CASRRTGGTGELFF	TGTGCCAGCAGGCGGACAGGGGGCACCGGGGAGCTGTTTTTT
TRBV18	NA	NA	TRBJ2-7	CASSPRRAYEQYF	TGTGCCAGCTCACCCAGGAGGGCCTACGAGCAGTACTTC
TRBV5-1	NA	NA	TRBJ2-1	CASSHGLGSYNEQFF	TGCGCCAGCAGCCACGGACTGGGGTCCTACAATGAGCAGTTCTTC
TRBV5-6	NA	NA	TRBJ2-2	CASSSRAWTGELFF	TGTGCCAGCAGCTCGCGGGCGTGGACCGGGGAGCTGTTTTTT
TRBV11-2	NA	once	TRBJ1-4	CASSFTGTNEKLFF	TGTGCCAGCAGCTTCACAGGGACTAATGAAAAACTGTTTTTT
TRBV6-1	NA	NA	TRBJ1-6	CASSDRDSPLHF	TGTGCCAGCAGTGACAGGGATTCACCCCTCCACTTT
TRBV19	TRBD2	NA	TRBJ2-1	CASSNLAGASYNEQFF	TGTGCCAGTAGTAACCTAGCGGGTGCCTCCTACAATGAGCAGTTCTTC
TRBV28	NA	once	TRBJ1-5	CASNRPGYSNQPQHF	TGTGCCAGCAACCGACCGGGGTATAGCAATCAGCCCCAGCATTTT
TRBV7-3	NA	NA	TRBJ1-5	CASSPGRPNQPQHF	TGTGCCAGCAGCCCGGGACGCCCGAATCAGCCCCAGCATTTT
TRBV27	NA	NA	TRBJ2-7	CASSLLGGSPATYEQYF	TGTGCCAGCAGTTTATTGGGGGGTTCGCCCGCTACCTACGAGCAGTACTTC
TRBV7-9	TRBD1	NA	TRBJ1-2	CASSQFRDSNPTNYGYTF	TGTGCCAGCAGCCAATTCCGGGACAGTAATCCCACGAACTATGGCTACACCTTC
TRBV6-5	NA	NA	TRBJ1-2	CASSTLRNYGYTF	TGTGCCAGCAGCACCCTTCGGAACTATGGCTACACCTTC
TRBV7-2	NA	NA	TRBJ2-1	CASSGPRFSYNEQFF	TGTGCCAGCAGCGGTCCGCGGTTCTCCTACAATGAGCAGTTCTTC
TRBV5-4	TRBD1	NA	TRBJ2-5	CASSPWTGLETQYF	TGTGCCAGCAGCCCCTGGACAGGGTTGGAGACCCAGTACTTC
TRBV10-3	NA	NA	TRBJ1-5	CAISDGGYSNQPQHF	TGTGCCATCAGTGATGGAGGATATAGCAATCAGCCCCAGCATTTT
TRBV27	TRBD2	NA	TRBJ2-1	CATIWREGHEQFF	TGTGCCACAATCTGGCGGGAGGGCCATGAGCAGTTCTTC
TRBV28	TRBD1	NA	TRBJ1-1	CASSHQGVNTEAFF	TGTGCCAGCAGTCACCAGGGGGTTAACACTGAAGCTTTCTTT
TRBV4-1	TRBD1	NA	TRBJ1-1	CASSQAFDRGTEAFF	TGCGCCAGCAGCCAAGCCTTCGACAGGGGAACTGAAGCTTTCTTT
TRBV27	NA	NA	TRBJ2-7	CASSPRNAYEQYF	TGTGCCAGCAGCCCAAGGAATGCCTACGAGCAGTACTTC
TRBV7-3	TRBD2	once	TRBJ2-1	CASSLGGGRARNEQFF	TGTGCCAGCAGCTTAGGAGGCGGGAGGGCCCGCAATGAGCAGTTCTTC
TRBV19	NA	NA	TRBJ1-5	CASSMEGRRQPQHF	TGTGCCAGTAGTATGGAGGGGAGACGGCAGCCCCAGCATTTT
TRBV5-1	NA	NA	TRBJ2-7	CASSSGISGDEQYF	TGCGCCAGCAGCTCCGGGATTAGCGGTGACGAGCAGTACTTC
TRBV2	NA	NA	TRBJ1-3	CASSVRRIAIYF	TGTGCCAGCAGTGTCCGGAGGATCGCGATATATTTT
TRBV7-9	TRBD1	NA	TRBJ1-2	CASSSDGTAFGYTF	TGTGCCAGCAGTTCAGACGGGACAGCTTTTGGCTACACCTTC
TRBV11-1	NA	NA	TRBJ2-7	CASSPREKAPIPYEQYF	TGTGCCAGCAGCCCCCGGGAGAAAGCCCCAATTCCCTACGAGCAGTACTTC
TRBV7-3	TRBD2	few	TRBJ2-1	CASSLSAGDIEEQFF	TGTGCCAGCAGCTTATCTGCGGGAGATATTGAAGAGCAGTTCTTC
TRBV28	TRBD1	NA	TRBJ1-1	CASSLPGQAKNTEAFF	TGTGCCAGCAGTCTCCCGGGACAGGCTAAGAACACTGAAGCTTTCTTT
TRBV30	NA	NA	TRBJ2-2	CAWSRQNTGELFF	TGTGCCTGGAGCCGTCAGAACACCGGGGAGCTGTTTTTT
TRBV6-6	NA	NA	TRBJ2-5	CASSYSGGQETQYF	TGTGCCAGCAGTTACTCAGGGGGTCAAGAGACCCAGTACTTC
TRBV7-2	TRBD2	NA	TRBJ2-7	CASSLGGLWTSPSSYEQYF	TGTGCCAGCAGCTTAGGCGGGCTGTGGACTAGCCCAAGCTCCTACGAGCAGTACTTC
TRBV27	NA	NA	TRBJ2-2	CASSLVYNTGELFF	TGTGCCAGCAGTTTAGTTTATAACACCGGGGAGCTGTTTTTT
TRBV5-6	NA	NA	TRBJ2-1	CASSFTGSAEQFF	TGTGCCAGCAGCTTCACGGGCTCTGCGGAGCAGTTCTTC
TRBV5-1	NA	once	TRBJ2-2	CASSSTRGGNTGELFF	TGCGCCAGCAGCTCGACCCGAGGGGGGAACACCGGGGAGCTGTTTTTT
TRBV11-3	NA	NA	TRBJ1-1	CASSREMDTEAFF	TGTGCCAGCAGCAGGGAGATGGACACTGAAGCTTTCTTT
TRBV19	TRBD1	few	TRBJ2-1	CASSMTGTGSYNEQFF	TGTGCCAGTAGTATGACCGGGACAGGGTCCTACAATGAGCAGTTCTTC
TRBV5-1	TRBD1	NA	TRBJ2-5	CASSLGDRPQETQYF	TGCGCCAGCAGCTTGGGGGACAGGCCACAAGAGACCCAGTACTTC
TRBV5-1	NA	NA	TRBJ2-2	CASSLGRSWGPNTGELFF	TGCGCCAGCAGCTTGGGGAGGTCCTGGGGACCGAACACCGGGGAGCTGTTTTTT
TRBV2	NA	NA	TRBJ1-5	CASSEGPDNQPQHF	TGTGCCAGCAGTGAAGGTCCGGATAATCAGCCCCAGCATTTT
TRBV30	NA	NA	TRBJ2-7	CAWSMRLGYEQYF	TGTGCCTGGAGTATGAGACTAGGCTACGAGCAGTACTTC
TRBV5-1	NA	NA	TRBJ1-4	CASSWGPGEGEKLFF	TGCGCCAGCAGCTGGGGGCCGGGGGAGGGCGAAAAACTGTTTTTT
TRBV30	TRBD1	once	TRBJ2-5	CAWGNVPGQLETQYF	TGTGCCTGGGGAAATGTTCCGGGACAGTTAGAGACCCAGTACTTC